This TCR beta chain was recorded in a study of graft-versus-host responses after intestinal transplantation. Whole-study results and caveats: In recipient marrow, GvH clones were found, and some appeared first in ileum or blood.

Profiled with immunoSEQ multiplex PCR; TCRdb holds only in-frame clones, not every one. The sample yields tens of thousands of clones, about 94% seen once. The germline V gene has CDR1 SGHTA and CDR2 FQGTGA. V trimming: 5 bases; J trimming: 12 bases; junction bases outside the gene matches: 14. The CDR3 spans 15 residues. As concerns this clone: Antigen unknown.

The chain couples TRBV7-3 to TRBJ2-1; 9 bases align to TRBD2. The source of this sequence is a human donor who was the organ donor for an intestinal transplant. Sequencing was performed on unstimulated CD4+ T cells sorted from spleen or lymph node cells, taken before transplant. The CDR3 DNA reads as TGTGCCAGCAGCGAGCGGGGGGCCTCAGTCCTGCCGCAGTTCTTC. Translated, it gives CASSERGASVLPQFF. Variable domain in full (rest from reference TRBV7-3 and TRBJ2-1): GAGVSQTPSNKVTEKGKYVELRCDPISGHTALYWYRQSLGQGPEFLIYFQGTGAADDSGLPNDRFFAVRPEGSVSTLKIQRTERGDSAVYLCASSERGASVLPQFFGPGTRLTVL.